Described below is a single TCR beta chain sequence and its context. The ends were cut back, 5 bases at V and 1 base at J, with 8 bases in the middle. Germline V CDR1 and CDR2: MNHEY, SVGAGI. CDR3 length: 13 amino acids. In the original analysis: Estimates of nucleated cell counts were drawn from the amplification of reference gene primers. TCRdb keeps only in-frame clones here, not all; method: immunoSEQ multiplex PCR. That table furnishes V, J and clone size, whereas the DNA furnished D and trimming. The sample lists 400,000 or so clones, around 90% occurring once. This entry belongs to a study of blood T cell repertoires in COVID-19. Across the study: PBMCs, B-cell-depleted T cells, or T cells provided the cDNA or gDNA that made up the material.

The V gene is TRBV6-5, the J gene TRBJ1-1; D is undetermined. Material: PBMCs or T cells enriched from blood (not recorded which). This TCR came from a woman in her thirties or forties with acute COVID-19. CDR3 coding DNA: TGTGCCAGCAGTAGGAGTGGGAACACTGAAGCTTTCTTT. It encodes CASSRSGNTEAFF.